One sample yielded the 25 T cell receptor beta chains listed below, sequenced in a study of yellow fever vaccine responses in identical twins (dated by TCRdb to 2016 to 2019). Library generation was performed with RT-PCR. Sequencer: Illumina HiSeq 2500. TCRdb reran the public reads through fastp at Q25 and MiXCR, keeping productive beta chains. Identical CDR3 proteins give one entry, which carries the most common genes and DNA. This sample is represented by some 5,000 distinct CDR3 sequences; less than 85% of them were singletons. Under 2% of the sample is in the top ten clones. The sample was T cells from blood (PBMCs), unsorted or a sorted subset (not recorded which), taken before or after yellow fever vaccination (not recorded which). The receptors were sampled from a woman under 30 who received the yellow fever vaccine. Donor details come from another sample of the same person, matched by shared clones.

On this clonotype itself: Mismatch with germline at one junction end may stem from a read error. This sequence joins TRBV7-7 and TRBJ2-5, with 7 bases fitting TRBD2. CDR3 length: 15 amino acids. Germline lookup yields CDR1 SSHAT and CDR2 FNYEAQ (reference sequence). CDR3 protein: CASSKNTSVQETQYF. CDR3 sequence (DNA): TGTGCTAGCAGCAAAAACACTAGCGTCCAAGAGACCCAGTACTTC.

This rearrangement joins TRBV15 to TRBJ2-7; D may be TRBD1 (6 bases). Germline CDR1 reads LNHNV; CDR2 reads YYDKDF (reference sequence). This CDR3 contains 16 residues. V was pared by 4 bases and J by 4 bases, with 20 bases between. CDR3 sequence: CATSTPPGHDSYEQYF. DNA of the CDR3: TGTGCCACCAGCACACCACCGGGACACGACTCTTACGAGCAGTACTTC.

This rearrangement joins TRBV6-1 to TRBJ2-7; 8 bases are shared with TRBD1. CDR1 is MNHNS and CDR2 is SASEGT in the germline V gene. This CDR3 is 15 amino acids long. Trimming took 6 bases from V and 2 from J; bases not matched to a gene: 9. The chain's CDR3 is CASRAYRDRTYEQYF. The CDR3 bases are TGTGCCAGCAGGGCCTACCGGGACAGGACCTACGAGCAGTACTTC.

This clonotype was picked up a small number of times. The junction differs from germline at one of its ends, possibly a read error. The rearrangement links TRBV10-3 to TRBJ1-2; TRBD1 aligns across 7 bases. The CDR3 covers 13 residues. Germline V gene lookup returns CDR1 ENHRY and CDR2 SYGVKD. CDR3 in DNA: TGTGCCATCAGTGTGGGACAGAACTCTGGCTACACCTTC. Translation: CAISVGQNSGYTF.

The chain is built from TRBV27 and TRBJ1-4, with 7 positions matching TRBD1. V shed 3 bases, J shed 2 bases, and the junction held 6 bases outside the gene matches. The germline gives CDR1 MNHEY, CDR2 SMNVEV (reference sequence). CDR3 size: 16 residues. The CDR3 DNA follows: TGTGCCAGCAGTTTGACAGGGCGGAAGACTAATGAAAAACTGTTTTTT. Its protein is CASSLTGRKTNEKLFF.

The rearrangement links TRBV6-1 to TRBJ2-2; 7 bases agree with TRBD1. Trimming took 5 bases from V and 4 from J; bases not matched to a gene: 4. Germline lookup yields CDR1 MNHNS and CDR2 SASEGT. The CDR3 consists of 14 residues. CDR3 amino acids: CASSPYRGTGELFF. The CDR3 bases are TGTGCCAGCAGTCCATACAGGGGCACCGGGGAGCTGTTTTTT.

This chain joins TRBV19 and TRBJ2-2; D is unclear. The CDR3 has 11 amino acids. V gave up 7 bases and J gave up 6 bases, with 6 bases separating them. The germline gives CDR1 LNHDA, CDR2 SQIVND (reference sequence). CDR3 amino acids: CASNSPGELFF. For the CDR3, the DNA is TGTGCCAGTAATAGTCCCGGGGAGCTGTTTTTT.

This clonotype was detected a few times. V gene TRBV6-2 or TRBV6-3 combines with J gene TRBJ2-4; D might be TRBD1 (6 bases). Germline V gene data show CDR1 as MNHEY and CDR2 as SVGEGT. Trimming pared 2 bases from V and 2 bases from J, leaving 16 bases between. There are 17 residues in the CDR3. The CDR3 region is CASSYTFQGSTKNIQYF. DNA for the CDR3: TGTGCCAGCAGTTACACCTTCCAGGGGTCGACCAAAAACATTCAGTACTTC.

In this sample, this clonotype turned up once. The CDR3 spells CASNRAGLTGELFF. CDR3 nucleotides: TGTGCCAGCAACCGAGCGGGCCTCACCGGGGAGCTGTTTTTT. This sequence joins TRBV11-1 and TRBJ2-2; D might be TRBD2 (6 bases). V was cut by 7 bases and J by 4 bases, with 13 bases left in between. The CDR3 consists of 14 residues. Per germline, CDR1 SGHAT and CDR2 FQDESV (reference sequence).

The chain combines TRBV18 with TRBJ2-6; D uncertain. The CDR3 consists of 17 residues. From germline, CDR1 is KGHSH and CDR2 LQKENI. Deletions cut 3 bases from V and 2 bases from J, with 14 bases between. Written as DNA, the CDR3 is TGTGCCAGCTCACCTACCGGTTTATCTCCTGGGGCCAACGTCCTGACTTTC. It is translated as CASSPTGLSPGANVLTF.

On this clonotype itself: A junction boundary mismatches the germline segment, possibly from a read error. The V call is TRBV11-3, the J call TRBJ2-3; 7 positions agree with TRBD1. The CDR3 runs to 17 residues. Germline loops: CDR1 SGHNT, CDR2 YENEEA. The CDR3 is CASNRPRPGQRTDTQYF. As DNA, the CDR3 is TGCGCCAGCAACCGCCCCCGACCGGGACAGCGCACAGATACGCAGTATTTT.

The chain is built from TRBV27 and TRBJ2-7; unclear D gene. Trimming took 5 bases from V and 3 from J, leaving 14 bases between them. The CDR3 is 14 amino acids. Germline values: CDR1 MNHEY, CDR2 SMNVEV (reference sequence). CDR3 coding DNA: TGTGCCAGCAGTCCCAGACACCCGGGCTACGAGCAGTACTTC. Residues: CASSPRHPGYEQYF.

The DNA for the CDR3 is TGTGCCAGCAGCCGGACTAGCGGACCTAGCACAGATACGCAGTATTTT. Its translation: CASSRTSGPSTDTQYF. The chain couples TRBV7-9 to TRBJ2-3; 10 positions agree with TRBD2. The length of the CDR3 is 16 residues. CDR1 is SEHNR and CDR2 is FQNEAQ in the germline V gene (reference sequence). With V trimmed by 5 bases and J by 0 bases, 5 bases remained unmatched.

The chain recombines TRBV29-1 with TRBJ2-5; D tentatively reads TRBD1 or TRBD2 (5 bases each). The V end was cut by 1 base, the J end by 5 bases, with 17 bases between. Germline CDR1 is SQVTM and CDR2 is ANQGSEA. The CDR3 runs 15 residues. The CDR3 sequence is CSVEGGGLPGETQYF. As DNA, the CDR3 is TGCAGCGTTGAAGGGGGCGGTCTACCGGGGGAGACCCAGTACTTC.

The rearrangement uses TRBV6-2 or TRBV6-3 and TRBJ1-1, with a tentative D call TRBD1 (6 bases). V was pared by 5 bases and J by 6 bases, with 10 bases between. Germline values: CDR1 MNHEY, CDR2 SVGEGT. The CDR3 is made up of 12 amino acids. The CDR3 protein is CASSPAGAEAFF. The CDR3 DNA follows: TGTGCCAGCAGTCCAGCAGGGGCTGAAGCTTTCTTT.

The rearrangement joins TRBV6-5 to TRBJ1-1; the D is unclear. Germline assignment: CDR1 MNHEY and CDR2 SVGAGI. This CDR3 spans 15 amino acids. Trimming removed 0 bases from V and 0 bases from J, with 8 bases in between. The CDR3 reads CASSYSRVMNTEAFF. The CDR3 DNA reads TGTGCCAGCAGTTACTCTAGAGTAATGAACACTGAAGCTTTCTTT.

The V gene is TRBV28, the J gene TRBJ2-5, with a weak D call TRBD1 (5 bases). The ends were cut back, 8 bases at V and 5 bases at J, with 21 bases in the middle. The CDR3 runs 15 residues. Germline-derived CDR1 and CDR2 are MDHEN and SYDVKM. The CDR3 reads CASVGRVISLETQYF. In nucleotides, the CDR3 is TGTGCCAGCGTCGGCAGGGTGATAAGTTTGGAGACCCAGTACTTC. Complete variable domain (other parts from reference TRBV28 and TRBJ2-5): DVKVTQSSRYLVKRTGEKVFLECVQDMDHENMFWYRQDPGLGLRLIYFSYDVKMKEKGDIPEGYSVSREKKERFSLILESASTNQTSMYLCASVGRVISLETQYFGPGTRLLVL.

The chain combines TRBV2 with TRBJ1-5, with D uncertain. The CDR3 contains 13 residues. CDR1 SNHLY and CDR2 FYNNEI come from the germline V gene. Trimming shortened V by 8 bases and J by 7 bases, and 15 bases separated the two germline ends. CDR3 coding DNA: TGTGCCAGCGCTCTCGCGGGCATCCAGCCCCAGCATTTT. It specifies CASALAGIQPQHF.

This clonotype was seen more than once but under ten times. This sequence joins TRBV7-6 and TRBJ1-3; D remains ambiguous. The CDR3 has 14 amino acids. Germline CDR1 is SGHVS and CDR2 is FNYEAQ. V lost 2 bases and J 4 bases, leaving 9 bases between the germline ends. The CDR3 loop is CASSLRGVGNTIYF. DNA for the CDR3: TGTGCCAGCAGCTTAAGAGGTGTGGGAAACACCATATATTTT. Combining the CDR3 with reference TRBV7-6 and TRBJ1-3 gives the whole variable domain GAGVSQSPRYKVTKRGQDVALRCDPISGHVSLYWYRQALGQGPEFLTYFNYEAQQDKSGLPNDRFSAERPEGSISTLTIQRTEQRDSAMYRCASSLRGVGNTIYFGEGSWLTVV.

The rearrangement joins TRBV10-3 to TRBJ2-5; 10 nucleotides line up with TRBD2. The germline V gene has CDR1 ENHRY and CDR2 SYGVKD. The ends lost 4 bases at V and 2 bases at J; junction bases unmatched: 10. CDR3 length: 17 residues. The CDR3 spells CAISAGFRTSGQETQYF. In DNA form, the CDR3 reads TGTGCCATCAGTGCGGGGTTTCGGACTAGCGGACAAGAGACCCAGTACTTC.

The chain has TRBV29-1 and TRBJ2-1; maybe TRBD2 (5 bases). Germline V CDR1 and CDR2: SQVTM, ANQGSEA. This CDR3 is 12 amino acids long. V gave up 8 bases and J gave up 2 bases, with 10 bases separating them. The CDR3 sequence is CSPRGPYNEQFF. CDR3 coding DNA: TGCAGCCCTAGAGGGCCCTACAATGAGCAGTTCTTC.

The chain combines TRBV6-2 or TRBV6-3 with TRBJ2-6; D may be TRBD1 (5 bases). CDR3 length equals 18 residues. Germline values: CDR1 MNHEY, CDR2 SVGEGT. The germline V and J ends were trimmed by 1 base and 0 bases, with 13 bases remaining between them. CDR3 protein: CASSYFWSGSSGANVLTF. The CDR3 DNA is TGTGCCAGCAGTTACTTTTGGTCAGGGTCCTCTGGGGCCAACGTCCTGACTTTC.

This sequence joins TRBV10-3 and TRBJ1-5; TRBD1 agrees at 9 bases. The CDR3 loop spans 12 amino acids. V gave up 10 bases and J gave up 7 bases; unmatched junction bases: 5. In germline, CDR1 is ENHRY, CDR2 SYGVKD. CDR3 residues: CATRTGDQPQHF. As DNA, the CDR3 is TGTGCCACCCGGACAGGGGACCAGCCCCAGCATTTT.

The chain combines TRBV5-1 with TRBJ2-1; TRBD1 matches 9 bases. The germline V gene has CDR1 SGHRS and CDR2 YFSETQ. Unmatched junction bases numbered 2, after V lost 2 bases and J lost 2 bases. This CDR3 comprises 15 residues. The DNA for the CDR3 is TGCGCCAGCAGCTTAGGGACAGGGCCCTACAATGAGCAGTTCTTC. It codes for CASSLGTGPYNEQFF.

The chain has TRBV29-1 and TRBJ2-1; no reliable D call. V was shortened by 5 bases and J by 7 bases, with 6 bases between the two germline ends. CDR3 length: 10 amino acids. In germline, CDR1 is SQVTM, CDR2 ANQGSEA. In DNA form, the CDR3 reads TGCAGCGTTTGGGAAAATGAGCAGTTCTTC. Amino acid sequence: CSVWENEQFF.